The clone carrying this T cell receptor (beta chain) has at least ten counts. The sample belongs to a study of identical twins. TCRdb re-called the 5' RACE reads with MiXCR, one entry per CDR3 protein. Altogether about 920,000 distinct CDR3 sequences are present, about 12% being singletons, with the ten largest covering around 1.6%. The junction had 6 bases not matched to a gene; V was cut back by 2 bases and J by 2 bases. The CDR3 is 17 residues long. Germline values: CDR1 MNHEY, CDR2 SVGAGI. This sample was also put to use in a study of yellow fever vaccine responses in identical twins.

The material sequenced was PBMCs. The chain joins TRBV6-5 to TRBJ2-3; 11 positions agree with TRBD2. The sequence derives from a woman younger than 35 in good health. As DNA, the CDR3 is TGTGCCAGCAGTTACCCACTAGCGGGGGCGAACACAGATACGCAGTATTTT. Translating gives CASSYPLAGANTDTQYF.